This TCR beta chain was identified in a study of T-cell memory formation after mild COVID-19. Trimming left V 2 bases short and J 6 bases short, with 8 bases between. There are 13 residues in the CDR3. The V gene's germline CDR1 is DFQATT and CDR2 SNEGSKA (reference sequence). Regarding the study as a whole: Cross-reactive memory appears to have joined, as suggested by some responding clones showing up in pre-infection memory.

TCRdb analysed the 5' RACE reads with MiXCR anew, one entry per CDR3 protein. The repertoire has roughly 400,000 distinct CDR3 sequences, 15% to 20% of them found once; the top ten carry under 25%. Concerning this clonotype: The antigen is unknown.

Sequenced sample: PBMCs or a T cell subset sorted from them (not recorded which). This receptor was taken from a man aged 18 to 35 who had mild COVID-19 (a few samples of this study predate the infection). Cell type and time point are not known. The chain employs TRBV20-1 and TRBJ1-6; a possible D gene is TRBD1 (5 bases). The CDR3 loop reads CSARKGTNSPLHF. The CDR3 DNA follows: TGCAGTGCTAGAAAAGGGACTAATTCACCCCTCCACTTT.